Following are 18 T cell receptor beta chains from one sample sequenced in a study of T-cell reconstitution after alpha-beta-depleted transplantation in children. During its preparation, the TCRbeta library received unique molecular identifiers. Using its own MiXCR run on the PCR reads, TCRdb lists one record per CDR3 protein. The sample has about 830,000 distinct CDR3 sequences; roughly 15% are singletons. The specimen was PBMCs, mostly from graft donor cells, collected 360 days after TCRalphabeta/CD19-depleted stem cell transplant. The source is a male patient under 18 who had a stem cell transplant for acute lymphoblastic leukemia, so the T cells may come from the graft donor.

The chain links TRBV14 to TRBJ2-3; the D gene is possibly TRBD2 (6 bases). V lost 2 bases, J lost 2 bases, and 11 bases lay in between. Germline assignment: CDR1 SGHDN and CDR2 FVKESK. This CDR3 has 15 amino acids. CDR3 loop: CASSQLAQNTDTQYF. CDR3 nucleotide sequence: TGTGCCAGCAGCCAACTAGCGCAAAACACAGATACGCAGTATTTT. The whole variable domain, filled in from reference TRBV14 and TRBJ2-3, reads EAGVTQFPSHSVIEKGQTVTLRCDPISGHDNLYWYRRVMGKEIKFLLHFVKESKQDESGMPNNRFLAERTGGTYSTLKVQPAELEDSGVYFCASSQLAQNTDTQYFGPGTRLTVL.

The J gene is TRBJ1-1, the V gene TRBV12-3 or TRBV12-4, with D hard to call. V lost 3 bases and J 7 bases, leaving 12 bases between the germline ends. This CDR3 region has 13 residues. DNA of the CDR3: TGTGCCAGCAGTTTGACCGCCCGTAGTGAAGCTTTCTTT. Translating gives CASSLTARSEAFF.

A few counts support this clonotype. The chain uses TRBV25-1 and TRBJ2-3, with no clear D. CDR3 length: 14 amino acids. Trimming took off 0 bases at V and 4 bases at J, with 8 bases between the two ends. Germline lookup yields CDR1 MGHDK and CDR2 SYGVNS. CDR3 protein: CASSEYVVADTQYF. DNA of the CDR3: TGTGCCAGCAGTGAATACGTGGTGGCAGATACGCAGTATTTT.

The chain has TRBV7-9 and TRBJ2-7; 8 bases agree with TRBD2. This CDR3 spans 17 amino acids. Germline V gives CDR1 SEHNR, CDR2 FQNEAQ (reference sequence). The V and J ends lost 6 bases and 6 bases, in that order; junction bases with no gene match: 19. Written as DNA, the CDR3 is TGTGCCAGCAGTTGGTCCGGGGAGGGAGCGGGAGACGGCGAGCAGTACTTC. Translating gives CASSWSGEGAGDGEQYF.

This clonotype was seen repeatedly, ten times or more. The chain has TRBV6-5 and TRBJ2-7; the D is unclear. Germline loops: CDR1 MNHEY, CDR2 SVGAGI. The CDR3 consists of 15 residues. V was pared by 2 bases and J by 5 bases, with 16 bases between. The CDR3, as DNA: TGTGCCAGCAGTTACGGCCTAGTCCTCTTTGACGAGCAGTACTTC. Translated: CASSYGLVLFDEQYF.

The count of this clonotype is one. CDR3 protein: CASSLGAGTSGNEQFF. CDR3 in DNA: TGTGCCAGCAGCTTAGGGGCCGGGACTAGCGGCAATGAGCAGTTCTTC. The chain joins TRBV7-6 to TRBJ2-1, with TRBD2 matching over 11 bases. Germline CDR1 is SGHVS and CDR2 is FNYEAQ. Trimming cost V 1 base and J 6 bases; bases outside gene matches: 5. The CDR3 has 16 amino acids.

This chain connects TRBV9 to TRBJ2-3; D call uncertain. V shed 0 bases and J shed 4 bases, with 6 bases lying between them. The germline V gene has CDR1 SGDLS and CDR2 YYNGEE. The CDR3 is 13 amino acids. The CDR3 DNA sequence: TGTGCCAGCAGCGTAGGATGGGCAGATACGCAGTATTTT. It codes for CASSVGWADTQYF.

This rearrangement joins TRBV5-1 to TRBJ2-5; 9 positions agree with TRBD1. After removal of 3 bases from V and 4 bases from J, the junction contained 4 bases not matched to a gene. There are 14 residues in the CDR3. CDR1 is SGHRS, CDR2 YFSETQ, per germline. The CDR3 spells CASSSDRGIETQYF. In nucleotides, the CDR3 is TGCGCCAGCAGCTCCGACAGGGGGATAGAGACCCAGTACTTC. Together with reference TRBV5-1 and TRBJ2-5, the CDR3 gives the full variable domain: KAGVTQTPRYLIKTRGQQVTLSCSPISGHRSVSWYQQTPGQGLQFLFEYFSETQRNKGNFPGRFSGRQFSNSRSEMNVSTLELGDSALYLCASSSDRGIETQYFGPGTRLLVL.

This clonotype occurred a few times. CDR3 sequence: CASRRGLAGAAKNIQYF. CDR3 bases: TGTGCCAGCAGGAGGGGACTAGCGGGAGCGGCCAAAAACATTCAGTACTTC. The rearrangement joins TRBV6-1 to TRBJ2-4; 14 bases line up with TRBD2. CDR1 MNHNS and CDR2 SASEGT come from the germline V gene. Unmatched junction bases numbered 5, after V lost 6 bases and J lost 1 base. This CDR3 region has 17 residues.

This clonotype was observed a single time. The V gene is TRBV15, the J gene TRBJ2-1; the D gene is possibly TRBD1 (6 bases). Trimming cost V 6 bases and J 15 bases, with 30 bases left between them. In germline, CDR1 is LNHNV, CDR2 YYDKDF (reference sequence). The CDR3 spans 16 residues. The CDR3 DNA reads TGTGCCACCAGAGGACAGTCCGGATTAGCAGGATTGGTTTGGTTCTTC. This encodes CATRGQSGLAGLVWFF.

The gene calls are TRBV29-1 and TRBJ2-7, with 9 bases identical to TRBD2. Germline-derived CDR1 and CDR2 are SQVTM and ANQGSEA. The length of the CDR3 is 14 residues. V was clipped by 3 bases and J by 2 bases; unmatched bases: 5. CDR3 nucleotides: TGCAGCGTTGAGGGGGCGGGAGGGACCTACGAGCAGTACTTC. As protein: CSVEGAGGTYEQYF.

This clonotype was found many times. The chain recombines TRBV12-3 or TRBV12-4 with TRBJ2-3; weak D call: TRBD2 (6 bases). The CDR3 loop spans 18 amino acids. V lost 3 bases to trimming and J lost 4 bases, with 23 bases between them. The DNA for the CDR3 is TGTGCCAGCAGTTTGGCCCTGCGAGCGACTAGGGCAGCAGATACGCAGTATTTT. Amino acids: CASSLALRATRAADTQYF.

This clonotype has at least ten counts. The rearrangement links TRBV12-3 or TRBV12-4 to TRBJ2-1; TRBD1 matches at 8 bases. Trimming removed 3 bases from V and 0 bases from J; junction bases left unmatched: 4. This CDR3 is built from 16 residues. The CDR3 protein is CASSFGQGRSYNEQFF. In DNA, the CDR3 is TGTGCCAGCAGTTTTGGACAGGGTCGCTCCTACAATGAGCAGTTCTTC.

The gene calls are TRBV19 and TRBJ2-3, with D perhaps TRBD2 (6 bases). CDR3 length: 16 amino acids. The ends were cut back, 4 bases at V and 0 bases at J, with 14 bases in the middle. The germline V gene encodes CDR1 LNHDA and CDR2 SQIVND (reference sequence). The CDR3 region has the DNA TGTGCCAGTAGTAAAAGGCGCGGGGACAGCACAGATACGCAGTATTTT. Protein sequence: CASSKRRGDSTDTQYF.

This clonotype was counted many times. The CDR3 DNA reads as TGTGCCAGCGGAGGGGAGAGCTCCTACAATGAGCAGTTCTTC. Amino acids: CASGGESSYNEQFF. This chain connects TRBV6-2 or TRBV6-3 to TRBJ2-1; TRBD2 might be the D (6 bases). Trimming took off 8 bases at V and 0 bases at J, with 11 bases between the two ends. CDR1 is MNHEY, CDR2 SVGEGT, per germline. The CDR3 runs to 14 residues.

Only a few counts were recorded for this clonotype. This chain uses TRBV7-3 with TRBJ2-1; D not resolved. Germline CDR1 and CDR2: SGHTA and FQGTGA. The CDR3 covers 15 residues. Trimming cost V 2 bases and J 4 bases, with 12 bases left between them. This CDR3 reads CASSLVQAGYNEQFF. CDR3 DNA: TGTGCCAGCAGCTTAGTCCAGGCCGGTTACAATGAGCAGTTCTTC. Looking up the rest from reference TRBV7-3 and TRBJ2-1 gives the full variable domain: GAGVSQTPSNKVTEKGKYVELRCDPISGHTALYWYRQSLGQGPEFLIYFQGTGAADDSGLPNDRFFAVRPEGSVSTLKIQRTERGDSAVYLCASSLVQAGYNEQFFGPGTRLTVL.

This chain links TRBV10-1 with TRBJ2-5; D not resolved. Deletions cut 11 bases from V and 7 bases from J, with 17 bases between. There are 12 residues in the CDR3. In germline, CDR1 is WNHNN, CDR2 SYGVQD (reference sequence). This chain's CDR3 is CARPLRPTTQYF. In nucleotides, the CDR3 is TGCGCCCGGCCCCTACGACCAACGACCCAGTACTTC.

CDR3 sequence (DNA): TGTGCCAGCAGCTTTGCCGGGACTAGCGCCCGCACAGATACGCAGTATTTT. This encodes CASSFAGTSARTDTQYF. The rearrangement uses TRBV7-3 and TRBJ2-3, with 10 bases matching TRBD2. Losses at the gene ends were 3 bases for V and 1 base for J; bases not matched to a gene: 7. Per the germline V gene, CDR1 is SGHTA and CDR2 is FQGTGA. The CDR3 spans 17 residues.